The 25 T cell receptor beta chains below come from one sample, sequenced in a study of blood T cells in healthy people across ages. Combining a sample-barcoded 5' primer with a J-beta primer mix, a second PCR ran for about 7 to 11 cycles. One entry per CDR3 protein, called by TCRdb with MiXCR from the 5' RACE reads. The profile covers 550,000 to 700,000 distinct CDR3 sequences, with roughly a quarter appearing a single time and 15% to 20% taken by the ten largest. Sequenced: blood. The receptors were sampled from a woman in her seventies in good health.

The chain links TRBV20-1 to TRBJ2-1; 8 positions match TRBD2. V lost 6 bases to trimming and J lost 6 bases; unmatched junction nucleotides: 13. The CDR3 runs to 15 residues. CDR1 is DFQATT and CDR2 is SNEGSKA in the germline V gene (reference sequence). CDR3 in DNA: TGCAGTGCCCCTCCGCGCGGGGGGCATACCAATGAGCAGTTCTTC. It translates to CSAPPRGGHTNEQFF.

This rearrangement joins TRBV5-1 to TRBJ2-3; D uncertain. Trimming removed 1 base from V and 2 bases from J, with 11 bases in between. The CDR3 is 15 amino acids. Looked up from germline, CDR1 is SGHRS and CDR2 is YFSETQ. CDR3: CASSLTEPFTDTQYF. CDR3 nucleotide sequence: TGCGCCAGCAGCTTGACGGAGCCCTTCACAGATACGCAGTATTTT.

As for this clonotype: This may be a read error, as it is one base from a much larger clone. The chain couples TRBV12-3 or TRBV12-4 to TRBJ2-5; TRBD2 is a possible D gene (7 bases). This CDR3 spans 15 amino acids. V gave up 5 bases and J gave up 6 bases, with 19 bases separating them. The CDR3 loop is CASSRGGASHQTQYF. The CDR3 DNA reads TGTGCCAGCAGTAGGGGGGGCGCTTCTCATCAGACCCAGTACTTC.

The table lists this clonotype with a few counts. J is TRBJ1-5 and V is TRBV5-1; D is uncertain. Trimming took 0 bases from V and 4 from J, leaving 5 bases between them. The CDR3 has 13 residues. CDR1 and CDR2 (germline): SGHRS, YFSETQ. CDR3 loop: CASSLAPNQPQHF. CDR3 bases: TGCGCCAGCAGCTTGGCTCCGAATCAGCCCCAGCATTTT.

This chain connects TRBV6-2 or TRBV6-3 to TRBJ2-3; the D is unclear. With 2 bases removed from V and 2 bases from J, the gap between germline ends came to 14 bases. Germline CDR1 is MNHEY and CDR2 is SVGEGT. CDR3 length equals 16 residues. As DNA, the CDR3 is TGTGCCAGCAGTTACAAGTCCCCATTCCCCACAGATACGCAGTATTTT. It is translated as CASSYKSPFPTDTQYF.

The CDR3 DNA follows: TGTGCCACCGGTAGCCTAGCGGGCAGGAATGAGCAGTTCTTC. It specifies CATGSLAGRNEQFF. The V and J genes are TRBV7-6 and TRBJ2-1, with 8 positions matching TRBD2. The CDR3 totals 14 residues. Per germline, CDR1 SGHVS and CDR2 FNYEAQ. Trimming at V came to 10 bases and at J to 7 bases, leaving 12 bases not matched to a gene.

This clonotype was seen repeatedly, ten times or more. The chain has TRBV20-1 and TRBJ1-1, with TRBD1 identical over 7 bases. Germline loops: CDR1 DFQATT, CDR2 SNEGSKA (reference sequence). The V and J ends lost 2 bases and 7 bases, in that order; junction bases with no gene match: 28. The CDR3 extends over 20 amino acids. The CDR3 nucleotides are TGCAGTGCTAGACCTTTGGGAACAAGAGGGGGCCTCCGCAATCGGGGTGAAGCTTTCTTT. This translates into CSARPLGTRGGLRNRGEAFF.

The chain combines TRBV5-5 with TRBJ1-2; D not resolved. Trimming pared 1 base from V and 4 bases from J, leaving 11 bases between. Germline CDR1 SGHKS, CDR2 YYEKEE (reference sequence). The CDR3 is made up of 14 amino acids. The CDR3 reads CASSLTRTSYGYTF. The CDR3 region has the DNA TGTGCCAGCAGCTTGACCAGGACTAGCTATGGCTACACCTTC.

This chain joins TRBV6-2 or TRBV6-3 and TRBJ2-3, with 9 bases that match TRBD2. The germline V gene encodes CDR1 MNHEY and CDR2 SVGEGT. V was clipped by 6 bases and J by 4 bases; unmatched bases: 5. This CDR3 is built from 14 residues. CDR3 residues: CASRGLAGPDTQYF. The CDR3 DNA is TGTGCCAGCAGGGGACTAGCTGGACCAGATACGCAGTATTTT.

This clonotype was seen only a few times. The chain carries TRBV12-3 or TRBV12-4 and TRBJ1-1; D unresolved. Trimming removed 8 bases from V and 1 base from J, with 11 bases in between. CDR3 length: 13 amino acids. CDR3 nucleotide sequence: TGTGCCAGCGAAAGGCAGCCGAACACTGAAGCTTTCTTT. Protein sequence: CASERQPNTEAFF.

The V gene is TRBV14, the J gene TRBJ1-1; no reliable D call. Germline V gene data show CDR1 as SGHDN and CDR2 as FVKESK. V lost 6 bases and J lost 8, with 13 bases in between. CDR3 length equals 12 residues. The CDR3, as DNA: TGTGCCAGCAGGGATGCCTCCGGAGAAGCTTTCTTT. This encodes CASRDASGEAFF.

The genes are TRBV7-9 and TRBJ1-1; D ambiguous. Per germline, CDR1 SEHNR and CDR2 FQNEAQ (reference sequence). The CDR3 runs 14 residues. V lost 2 bases, J lost 1 base, and 8 bases lay in between. CDR3 protein: CASSLPAGNTEAFF. The CDR3 nucleotides read TGTGCCAGCAGCTTACCGGCCGGGAACACTGAAGCTTTCTTT.

The chain has TRBV20-1 and TRBJ2-3, with D possibly matching TRBD1 (6 bases). V was cut by 3 bases and J by 4 bases, with 17 bases left in between. This CDR3 is built from 15 residues. Germline V gene sequence: CDR1 DFQATT, CDR2 SNEGSKA (reference sequence). Written as DNA, the CDR3 is TGCAGTGCTAGCGGACAGTCCCTCATTGCAGATACGCAGTATTTT. Its protein product is CSASGQSLIADTQYF.

The chain recombines TRBV9 with TRBJ2-2; TRBD2 agrees at 9 bases. The CDR3 extends over 17 amino acids. V shed 1 base, J shed 2 bases, and the junction held 6 bases outside the gene matches. Germline V gene data show CDR1 as SGDLS and CDR2 as YYNGEE. For the CDR3, the DNA is TGTGCCAGCAGCGTAATACCTAGCGGGACTAACACCGGGGAGCTGTTTTTT. Translation: CASSVIPSGTNTGELFF.

The chain joins TRBV10-3 to TRBJ2-1; 9 bases match TRBD2. The CDR3 has 18 amino acids. Germline V gene data show CDR1 as ENHRY and CDR2 as SYGVKD. The V segment lost 7 bases and the J segment 0 bases; nucleotides outside the gene matches: 13. CDR3 bases: TGTGCCATCAAGGCTAGCGGGGTTCCCTTTAGCTCCTACAATGAGCAGTTCTTC. This encodes CAIKASGVPFSSYNEQFF.

At least ten counts were recorded for this clonotype. The chain links TRBV6-2 or TRBV6-3 to TRBJ2-5; TRBD2 is a possible D gene (6 bases). The CDR3 is 12 residues long. Trimming left V 6 bases short and J 5 bases short, with 10 bases between. Germline-derived CDR1 and CDR2 are MNHEY and SVGEGT. DNA of the CDR3: TGTGCCAGCAGGGCCGGAGGGGAGACCCAGTACTTC. It yields the protein CASRAGGETQYF.

This clonotype was seen repeatedly, ten times or more. The CDR3 DNA sequence: TGTGCCAGCAGCCCCGGACAGGGAGACACCGGGGAGCTGTTTTTT. This encodes CASSPGQGDTGELFF. The chain is built from TRBV7-9 and TRBJ2-2, with 8 bases matching TRBD1. This CDR3 contains 15 residues. The V gene's germline CDR1 is SEHNR and CDR2 FQNEAQ (reference sequence). The junction had 5 bases not matched to a gene; V was cut back by 5 bases and J by 3 bases.

The sample holds a few counts of this clonotype. The V call is TRBV10-3, the J call TRBJ2-1; TRBD1 matches at 9 bases. Germline V gives CDR1 ENHRY, CDR2 SYGVKD. The CDR3 sequence is 15 residues long. V shed 6 bases, J shed 8 bases, and the junction held 11 bases outside the gene matches. The CDR3, as DNA: TGTGCCATCAGCTCACCGGGACAGGGCATAGATGAGCAGTTCTTC. Translation gives CAISSPGQGIDEQFF.

The rearrangement joins TRBV4-2 to TRBJ1-2, with TRBD1 as a possible D gene (6 bases). Germline values: CDR1 LGHNA, CDR2 YNFKEQ. The CDR3 spans 15 residues. Trimming stripped 4 bases from V and 3 bases from J, with 15 bases between. In DNA, the CDR3 is TGTGCCAGCAGCCCCTCTGGGGGCCAGGACTATGGCTACACCTTC. As protein: CASSPSGGQDYGYTF.

This clonotype was counted ten times or more. The rearrangement links TRBV7-9 to TRBJ1-2; D unclear. Per germline, CDR1 SEHNR and CDR2 FQNEAQ (reference sequence). The germline V and J ends were trimmed by 10 bases and 6 bases, with 15 bases remaining between them. CDR3 length: 12 amino acids. The chain's CDR3 is CATTLSTDGYTF. In DNA, the CDR3 is TGTGCCACCACCTTAAGTACGGATGGCTACACCTTC.

This clonotype was observed a handful of times. The chain carries TRBV7-2 and TRBJ1-3; D call uncertain. V lost 5 bases, J lost 0 bases, and 14 bases lay in between. There are 16 residues in the CDR3. Germline loops: CDR1 SGHTA, CDR2 FQGNSA. The CDR3 DNA sequence: TGTGCCAGCAGCAATTCCGACGTACACTCTGGAAACACCATATATTTT. Protein: CASSNSDVHSGNTIYF.

This clonotype was counted many times. The chain joins TRBV20-1 to TRBJ2-5, with a tentative D call TRBD2 (6 bases). Trimming took 3 bases from V and 0 from J, leaving 14 bases between them. The CDR3 spans 15 residues. From germline, CDR1 is DFQATT and CDR2 SNEGSKA (reference sequence). This chain's CDR3 is CSASIGDWYQETQYF. CDR3 coding DNA: TGCAGTGCTAGTATAGGGGACTGGTACCAAGAGACCCAGTACTTC.

V is TRBV6-6 and J is TRBJ2-6; D is uncertain. The germline CDR1 and CDR2 sequences are MNHNY and SVGAGI (reference sequence). Trimming cost V 2 bases and J 2 bases, with 13 bases left between them. The CDR3 is 17 residues long. The CDR3 reads CASSYPRVGAGANVLTF. CDR3 DNA sequence: TGTGCCAGCAGTTACCCTAGGGTCGGAGCTGGGGCCAACGTCCTGACTTTC.

This clonotype was seen more than once but under ten times. The CDR3 sequence: CASSRETGDTYEQYF. The CDR3 DNA is TGTGCCAGCAGCAGAGAGACAGGGGACACCTACGAGCAGTACTTC. The rearrangement uses TRBV21-1 and TRBJ2-7; the table's D call of TRBD1 was not tested on the DNA. TRBV21-1 is tagged as a pseudogene. This CDR3 region has 15 residues.

V gene TRBV5-1 combines with J gene TRBJ2-5; D is unclear. Germline V lookup: CDR1 SGHRS, CDR2 YFSETQ. The V gene lost 4 bases and the J gene lost 3 bases, with 13 bases spanning the gap. The CDR3 spans 14 residues. CDR3 sequence: CASSPHGREETQYF. The DNA of the CDR3 is TGCGCCAGCAGCCCTCACGGAAGGGAAGAGACCCAGTACTTC.